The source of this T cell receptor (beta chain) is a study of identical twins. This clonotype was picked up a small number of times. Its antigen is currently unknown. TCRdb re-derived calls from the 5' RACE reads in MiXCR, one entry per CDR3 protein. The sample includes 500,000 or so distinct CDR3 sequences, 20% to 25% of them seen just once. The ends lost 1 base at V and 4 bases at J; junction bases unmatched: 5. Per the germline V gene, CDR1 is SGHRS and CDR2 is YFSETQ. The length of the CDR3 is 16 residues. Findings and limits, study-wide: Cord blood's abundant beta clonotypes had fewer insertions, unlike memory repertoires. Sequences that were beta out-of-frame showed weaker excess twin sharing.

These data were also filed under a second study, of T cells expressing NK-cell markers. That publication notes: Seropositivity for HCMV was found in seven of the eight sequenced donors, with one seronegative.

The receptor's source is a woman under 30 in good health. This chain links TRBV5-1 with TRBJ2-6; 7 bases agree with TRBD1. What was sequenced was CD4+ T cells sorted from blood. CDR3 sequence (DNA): TGCGCCAGCAGCTTGTTAACAGGGGCAGGGGCCAACGTCCTGACTTTC. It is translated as CASSLLTGAGANVLTF.